This entry concerns a single T cell receptor beta chain. The method was immunoSEQ multiplex PCR; TCRdb's version includes in-frame clones alone and lacks a portion of them. The top ten hold roughly 1% of the sample, which has about 220,000 clones, around 90% seen once. The record originates from a study of cytomegalovirus exposure and HLA in healthy donors. Across the whole study: It was reported in a later analysis that the 95 to 150 validation repertoires used the same platform as the roughly 640 first-cohort repertoires.

The sequencing input was PBMCs. This receptor was identified in a woman between 18 and 30 years old in good health and CMV-seronegative.

CDR3: CASSPRGTGGTGELFF. In DNA, the CDR3 is TGTGCCAGCAGCCCTAGAGGGACAGGGGGCACCGGGGAGCTGTTTTTT. The rearrangement uses TRBV7-2 and TRBJ2-2; 11 bases are a match to TRBD1. J was trimmed by 4 bases and V by 5 bases; bases with no gene match: 6. CDR1 is SGHTA, CDR2 FQGNSA, per germline. This CDR3 contains 16 residues.